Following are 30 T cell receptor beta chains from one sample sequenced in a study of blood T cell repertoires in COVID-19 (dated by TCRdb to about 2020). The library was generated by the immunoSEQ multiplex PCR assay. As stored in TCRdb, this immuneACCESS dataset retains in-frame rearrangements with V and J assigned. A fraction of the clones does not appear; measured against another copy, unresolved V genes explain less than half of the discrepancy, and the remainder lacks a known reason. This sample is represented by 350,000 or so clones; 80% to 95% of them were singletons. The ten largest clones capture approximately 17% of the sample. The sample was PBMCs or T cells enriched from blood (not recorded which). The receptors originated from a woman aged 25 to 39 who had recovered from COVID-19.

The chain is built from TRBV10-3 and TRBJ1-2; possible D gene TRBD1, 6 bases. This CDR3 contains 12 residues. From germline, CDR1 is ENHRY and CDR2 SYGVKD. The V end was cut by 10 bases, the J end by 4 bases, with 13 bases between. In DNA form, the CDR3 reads TGTGCCACCGCGGCAGGGGTCTATGGCTACACCTTC. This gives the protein CATAAGVYGYTF.

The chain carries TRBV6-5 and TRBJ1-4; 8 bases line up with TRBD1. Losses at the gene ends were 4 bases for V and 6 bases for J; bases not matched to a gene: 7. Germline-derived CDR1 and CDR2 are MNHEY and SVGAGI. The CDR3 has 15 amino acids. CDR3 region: CASSLWGQAYEKLFF. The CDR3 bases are TGTGCCAGCAGTTTGTGGGGACAGGCTTATGAAAAACTGTTTTTT.

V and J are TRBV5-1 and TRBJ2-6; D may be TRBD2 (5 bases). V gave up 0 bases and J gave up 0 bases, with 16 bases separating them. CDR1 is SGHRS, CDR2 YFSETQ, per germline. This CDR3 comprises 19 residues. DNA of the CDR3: TGCGCCAGCAGCTTGGCCGGGGTTTCCTCAGGCTCTGGGGCCAACGTCCTGACTTTC. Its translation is CASSLAGVSSGSGANVLTF. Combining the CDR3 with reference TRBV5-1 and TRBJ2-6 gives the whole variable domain KAGVTQTPRYLIKTRGQQVTLSCSPISGHRSVSWYQQTPGQGLQFLFEYFSETQRNKGNFPGRFSGRQFSNSRSEMNVSTLELGDSALYLCASSLAGVSSGSGANVLTFGAGSRLTVL.

CDR3 coding DNA: TGTGCCAGAAGCCCCCCGGTGGCTGCTTGGGAGAATGAGCAGTTCTTC. Protein sequence: CARSPPVAAWENEQFF. This chain uses TRBV5-3 with TRBJ2-1; a possible D gene is TRBD2 (5 bases). TRBV5-3 carries the ORF label, with uncertain function. The CDR3 is made up of 16 amino acids. Trimming pared 4 bases from V and 7 bases from J, leaving 21 bases between.

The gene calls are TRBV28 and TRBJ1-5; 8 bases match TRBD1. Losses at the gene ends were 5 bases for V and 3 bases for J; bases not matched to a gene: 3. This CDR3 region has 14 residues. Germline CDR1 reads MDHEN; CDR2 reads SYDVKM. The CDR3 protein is CASSRTGNNQPQHF. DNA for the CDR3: TGTGCCAGCAGTCGGACAGGGAACAATCAGCCCCAGCATTTT.

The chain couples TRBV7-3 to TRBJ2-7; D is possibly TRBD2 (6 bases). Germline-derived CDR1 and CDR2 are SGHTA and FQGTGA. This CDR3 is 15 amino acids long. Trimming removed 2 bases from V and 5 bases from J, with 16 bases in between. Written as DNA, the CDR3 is TGTGCCAGCAGCTTAGGGTATAGCGGTAACCACGAGCAGTACTTC. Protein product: CASSLGYSGNHEQYF.

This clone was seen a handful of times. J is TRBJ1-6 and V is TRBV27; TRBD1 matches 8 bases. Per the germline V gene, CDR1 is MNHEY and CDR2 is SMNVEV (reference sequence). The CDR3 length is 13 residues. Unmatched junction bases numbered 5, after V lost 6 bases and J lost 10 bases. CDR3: CASRGQAFSPLHF. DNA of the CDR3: TGTGCCAGCAGGGGACAGGCTTTCTCACCCCTCCACTTT.

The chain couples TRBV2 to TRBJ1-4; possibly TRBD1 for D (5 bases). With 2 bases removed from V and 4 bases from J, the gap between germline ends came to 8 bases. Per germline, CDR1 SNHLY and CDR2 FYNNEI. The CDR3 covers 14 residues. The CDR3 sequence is CASSEQGLNEKLFF. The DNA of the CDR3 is TGTGCCAGCAGTGAACAGGGCCTTAATGAAAAACTGTTTTTT.

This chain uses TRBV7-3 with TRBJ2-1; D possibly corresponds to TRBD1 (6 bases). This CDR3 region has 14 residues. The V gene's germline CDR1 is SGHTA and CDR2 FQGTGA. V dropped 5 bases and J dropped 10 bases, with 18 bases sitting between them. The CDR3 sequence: CASSQGSGNSEQFF. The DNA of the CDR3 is TGTGCCAGCAGCCAGGGGTCAGGGAATAGCGAGCAGTTCTTC. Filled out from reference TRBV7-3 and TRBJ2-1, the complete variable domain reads GAGVSQTPSNKVTEKGKYVELRCDPISGHTALYWYRQSLGQGPEFLIYFQGTGAADDSGLPNDRFFAVRPEGSVSTLKIQRTERGDSAVYLCASSQGSGNSEQFFGPGTRLTVL.

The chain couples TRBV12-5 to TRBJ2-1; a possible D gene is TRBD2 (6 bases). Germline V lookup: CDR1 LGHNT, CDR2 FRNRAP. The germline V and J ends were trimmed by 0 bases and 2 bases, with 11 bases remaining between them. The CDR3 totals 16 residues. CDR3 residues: CASGLVYGGPYNEQFF. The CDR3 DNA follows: TGTGCTAGTGGTTTGGTTTACGGGGGACCCTACAATGAGCAGTTCTTC.

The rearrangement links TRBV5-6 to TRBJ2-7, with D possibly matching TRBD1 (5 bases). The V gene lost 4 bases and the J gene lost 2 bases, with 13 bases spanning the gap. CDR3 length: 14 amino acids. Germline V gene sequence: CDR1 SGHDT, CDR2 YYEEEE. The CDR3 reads CASSRGRFTYEQYF. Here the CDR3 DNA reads TGTGCCAGCAGCAGGGGTCGGTTCACCTACGAGCAGTACTTC.

The CDR3 spells CASSVVEKLTLGTEAFF. CDR3 DNA sequence: TGTGCCAGCAGCGTAGTGGAGAAGCTTACATTGGGCACTGAAGCTTTCTTT. The V gene is TRBV9, the J gene TRBJ1-1, with D unclear. V lost 0 bases and J 4 bases, leaving 19 bases between the germline ends. The CDR3 is 17 residues long. CDR1 is SGDLS and CDR2 is YYNGEE in the germline V gene.

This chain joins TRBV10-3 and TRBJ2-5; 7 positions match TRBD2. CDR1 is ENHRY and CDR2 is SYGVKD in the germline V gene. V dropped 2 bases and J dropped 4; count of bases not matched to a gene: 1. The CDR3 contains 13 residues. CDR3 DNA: TGTGCCATCAGTGAGGTAGCGGGAGAGACCCAGTACTTC. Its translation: CAISEVAGETQYF.

The CDR3 DNA follows: TGTGCCTGGAGCCGGGGAAACTATGGCTACACCTTC. Amino acid sequence: CAWSRGNYGYTF. This chain joins TRBV30 and TRBJ1-2; D ambiguous. V lost 3 bases and J 2 bases, leaving 7 bases between the germline ends. The CDR3 loop spans 12 amino acids. Germline CDR1 is GTSNPN and CDR2 is SVGIG (reference sequence).

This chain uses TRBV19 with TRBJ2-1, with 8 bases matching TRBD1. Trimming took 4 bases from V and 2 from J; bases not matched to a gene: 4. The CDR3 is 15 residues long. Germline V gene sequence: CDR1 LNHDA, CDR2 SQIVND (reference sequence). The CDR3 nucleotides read TGTGCCAGTAGTAGTGGACAGGGCCCCTACAATGAGCAGTTCTTC. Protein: CASSSGQGPYNEQFF. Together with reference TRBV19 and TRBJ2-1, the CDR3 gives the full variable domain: DGGITQSPKYLFRKEGQNVTLSCEQNLNHDAMYWYRQDPGQGLRLIYYSQIVNDFQKGDIAEGYSVSREKKESFPLTVTSAQKNPTAFYLCASSSGQGPYNEQFFGPGTRLTVL.

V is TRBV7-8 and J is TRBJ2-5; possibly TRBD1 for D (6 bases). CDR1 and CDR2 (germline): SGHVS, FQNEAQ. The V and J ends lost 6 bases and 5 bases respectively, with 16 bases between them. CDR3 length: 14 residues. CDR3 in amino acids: CASRSSQGQETQYF. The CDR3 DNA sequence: TGTGCCAGCAGGAGCTCTCAAGGACAGGAGACCCAGTACTTC.

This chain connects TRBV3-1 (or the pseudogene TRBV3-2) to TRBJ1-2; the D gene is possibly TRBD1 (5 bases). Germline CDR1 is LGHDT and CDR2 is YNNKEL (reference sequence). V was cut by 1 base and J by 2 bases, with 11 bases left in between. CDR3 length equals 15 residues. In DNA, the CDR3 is TGTGCCAGCAGCCAAGGGCAGGGTATCAACTATGGCTACACCTTC. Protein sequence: CASSQGQGINYGYTF.

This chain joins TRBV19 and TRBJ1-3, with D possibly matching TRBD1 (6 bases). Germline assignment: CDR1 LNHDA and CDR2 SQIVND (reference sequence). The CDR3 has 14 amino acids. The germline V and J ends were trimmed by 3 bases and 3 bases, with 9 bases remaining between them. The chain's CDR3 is CASSMRGSGNTIYF. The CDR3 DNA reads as TGTGCCAGTAGTATGAGGGGGAGTGGAAACACCATATATTTT.

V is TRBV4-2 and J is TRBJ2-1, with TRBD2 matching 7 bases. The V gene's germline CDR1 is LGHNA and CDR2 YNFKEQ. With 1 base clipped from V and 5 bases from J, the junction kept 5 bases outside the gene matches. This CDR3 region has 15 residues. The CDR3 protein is CASSQGGGANNEQFF. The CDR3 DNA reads TGTGCCAGCAGCCAAGGGGGGGGAGCTAACAATGAGCAGTTCTTC.

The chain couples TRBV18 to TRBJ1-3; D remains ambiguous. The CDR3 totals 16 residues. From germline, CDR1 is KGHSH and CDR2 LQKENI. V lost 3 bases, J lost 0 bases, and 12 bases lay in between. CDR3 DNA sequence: TGTGCCAGCTCACCCTACGACACGAGCTCTGGAAACACCATATATTTT. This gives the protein CASSPYDTSSGNTIYF. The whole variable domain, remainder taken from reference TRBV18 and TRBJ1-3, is NAGVMQNPRHLVRRRGQEARLRCSPMKGHSHVYWYRQLPEEGLKFMVYLQKENIIDESGMPKERFSAEFPKEGPSILRIQQVVRGDSAAYFCASSPYDTSSGNTIYFGEGSWLTVV.

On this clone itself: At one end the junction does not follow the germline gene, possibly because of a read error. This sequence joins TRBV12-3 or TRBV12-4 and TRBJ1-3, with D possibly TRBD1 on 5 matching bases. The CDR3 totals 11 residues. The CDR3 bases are TGTGCCAGCAGTTTGGGTACGGGGGAGGATTTT. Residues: CASSLGTGEDF.

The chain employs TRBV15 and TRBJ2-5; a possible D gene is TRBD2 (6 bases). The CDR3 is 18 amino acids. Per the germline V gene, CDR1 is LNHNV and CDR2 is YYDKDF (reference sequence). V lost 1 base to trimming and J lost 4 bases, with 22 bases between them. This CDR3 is CATSRVGTGEVGSETQYF. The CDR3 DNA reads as TGTGCCACCAGCAGAGTGGGGACTGGAGAGGTCGGTTCAGAGACCCAGTACTTC.

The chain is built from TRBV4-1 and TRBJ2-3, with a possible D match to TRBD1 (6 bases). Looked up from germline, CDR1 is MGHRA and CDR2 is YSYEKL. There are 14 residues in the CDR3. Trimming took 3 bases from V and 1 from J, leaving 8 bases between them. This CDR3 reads CASSQDSGTDTQYF. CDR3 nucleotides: TGCGCCAGCAGCCAGGACAGCGGCACAGATACGCAGTATTTT.

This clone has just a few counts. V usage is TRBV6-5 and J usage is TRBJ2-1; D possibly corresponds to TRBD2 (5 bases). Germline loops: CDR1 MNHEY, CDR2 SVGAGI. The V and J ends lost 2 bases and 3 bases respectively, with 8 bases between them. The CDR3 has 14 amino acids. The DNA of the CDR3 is TGTGCCAGCAGTTACGCTCGGGACTACAATGAGCAGTTCTTC. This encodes CASSYARDYNEQFF.

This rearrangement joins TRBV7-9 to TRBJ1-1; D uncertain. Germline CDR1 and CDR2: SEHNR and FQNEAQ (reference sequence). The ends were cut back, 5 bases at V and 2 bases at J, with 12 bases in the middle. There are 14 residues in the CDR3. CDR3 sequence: CASSPPRFNTEAFF. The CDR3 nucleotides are TGTGCCAGCAGCCCGCCCCGGTTTAACACTGAAGCTTTCTTT. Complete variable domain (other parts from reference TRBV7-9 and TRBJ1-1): DTGVSQNPRHKITKRGQNVTFRCDPISEHNRLYWYRQTLGQGPEFLTYFQNEAQLEKSRLLSDRFSAERPKGSFSTLEIQRTEQGDSAMYLCASSPPRFNTEAFFGQGTRLTVV.

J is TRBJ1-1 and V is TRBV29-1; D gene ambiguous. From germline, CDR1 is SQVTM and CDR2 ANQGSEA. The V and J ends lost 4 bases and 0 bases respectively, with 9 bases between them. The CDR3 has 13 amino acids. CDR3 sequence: CSVVQRLNTEAFF. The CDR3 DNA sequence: TGCAGCGTTGTACAACGTCTGAACACTGAAGCTTTCTTT.

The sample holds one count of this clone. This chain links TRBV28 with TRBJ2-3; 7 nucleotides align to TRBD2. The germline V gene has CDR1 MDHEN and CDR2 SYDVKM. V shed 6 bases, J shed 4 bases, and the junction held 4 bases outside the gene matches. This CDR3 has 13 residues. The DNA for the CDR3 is TGTGCCAGCAGCGGACTAGAGCCAGATACGCAGTATTTT. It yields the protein CASSGLEPDTQYF.

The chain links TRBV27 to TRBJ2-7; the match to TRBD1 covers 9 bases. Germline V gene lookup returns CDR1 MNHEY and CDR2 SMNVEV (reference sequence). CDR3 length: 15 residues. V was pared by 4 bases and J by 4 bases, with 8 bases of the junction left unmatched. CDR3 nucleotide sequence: TGTGCCAGCAGTTCGCCCGGGACAGGGAAATACGAGCAGTACTTC. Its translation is CASSSPGTGKYEQYF.

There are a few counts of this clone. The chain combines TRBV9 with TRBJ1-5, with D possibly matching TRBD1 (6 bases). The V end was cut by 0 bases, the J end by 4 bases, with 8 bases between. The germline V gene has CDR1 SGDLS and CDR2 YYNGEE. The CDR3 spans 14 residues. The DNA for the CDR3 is TGTGCCAGCAGCGTAGGGGACATTAATCAGCCCCAGCATTTT. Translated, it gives CASSVGDINQPQHF. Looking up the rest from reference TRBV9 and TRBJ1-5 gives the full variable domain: DSGVTQTPKHLITATGQRVTLRCSPRSGDLSVYWYQQSLDQGLQFLIQYYNGEERAKGNILERFSAQQFPDLHSELNLSSLELGDSALYFCASSVGDINQPQHFGDGTRLSIL.

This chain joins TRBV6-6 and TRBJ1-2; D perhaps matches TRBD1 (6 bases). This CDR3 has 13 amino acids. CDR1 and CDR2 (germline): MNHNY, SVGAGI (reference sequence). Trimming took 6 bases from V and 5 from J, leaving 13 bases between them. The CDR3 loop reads CASSTTGSYGYTF. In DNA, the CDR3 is TGTGCCAGCAGCACGACAGGCTCTTATGGCTACACCTTC.